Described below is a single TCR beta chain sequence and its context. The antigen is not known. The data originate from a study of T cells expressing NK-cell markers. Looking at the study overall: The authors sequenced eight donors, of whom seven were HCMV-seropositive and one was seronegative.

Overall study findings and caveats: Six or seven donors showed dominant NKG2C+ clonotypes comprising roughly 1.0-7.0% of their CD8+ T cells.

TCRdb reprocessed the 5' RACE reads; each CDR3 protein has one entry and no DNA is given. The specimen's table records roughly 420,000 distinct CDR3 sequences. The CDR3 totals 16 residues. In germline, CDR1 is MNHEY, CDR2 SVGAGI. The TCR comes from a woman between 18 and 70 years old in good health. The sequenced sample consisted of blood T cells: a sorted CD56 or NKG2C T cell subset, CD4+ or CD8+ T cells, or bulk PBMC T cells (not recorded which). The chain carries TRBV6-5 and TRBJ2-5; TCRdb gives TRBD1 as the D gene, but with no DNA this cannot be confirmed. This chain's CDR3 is CASSYSRSGRPETQYF.